This T cell receptor beta chain was sequenced during a study of T cell responses to AZD1222 COVID-19 vaccine (dated by TCRdb to the early 2020s). Regarding the study in general: A total of more than 230 trial participants underwent TCR sequencing, of whom more than 200 had received two doses of AZD1222 and some 26 had received two doses of the MenACWY control vaccine. Enrollment into the trials was organized by age into subgroups of 18-55, 56-69 and 70-plus years, and those subgroups contained approximately 160, 26 and 62 TCR-sequenced participants, respectively.

This sample's time point label indicates: baseline before first vaccination. Sample treatment or condition, as interpreted from the label and publication: meningococcal conjugate vaccine given as trial control. Vaccinee samples were obtained from the UK trials COV001 and COV002, which included a single-blind randomized controlled phase 2/3 trial of AZD1222 (ChAdOx1 nCoV-19) in healthy adults. Trial participant PBMC samples were collected at day 0 and day 28 after the second dose for TCRbeta chain sequencing. Summary of the overall study and its limitations: Conclusions about previously exposed vaccinees are limited, since just 6 or 7 AZD1222 recipients were seropositive for SARS-CoV-2 at baseline. A significant rise in spike-specific TCR breadth and depth was observed after two AZD1222 doses relative to day 0 and relative to MenACWY recipients. Reportedly, almost half of the unique spike-specific TCRs recognized epitopes lying outside the regions that are mutated in the B.1.351 and B.1.1.7 variants. Because no day 14 peak-response samples were available, the repertoires could be characterized only after the peak T cell response. The vaccine-associated CD4 TCRs covered the entire spike protein, and the dominant responses fell in regions 160-218 and 743-854. The 56-69-year group was small, and its depth increase did not reach significance, likely because of low power. Most participants were white British and females outnumbered males, and the authors suggested that clonal diversity may have been underestimated.

The CDR3 regions of human TCRbeta chains were subjected to immunosequencing. In the authors' own workflow: Repertoire TCRs were matched against a reference library of SARS-CoV-2-specific TCRs generated with the MIRA antigen-specificity platform. Breadth was defined as the fraction of unique TCRs that were SARS-CoV-2-associated. Depth was defined as the fraction of total T cells that were SARS-CoV-2-associated. Using the MIRA data, each spike-specific TCR was assigned both to the spike region to which the TCR was reactive and to a CD4 or CD8 class. Log10-transformed breadth and depth values were compared by one-way ANOVA with Sidak's multiple comparisons tests. The table was pulled from immuneACCESS by TCRdb, which kept in-frame rearrangements only. Such tables lose some clones; where checked, under half of the loss comes from unresolved V genes, and the rest has no known cause. The V and J calls and the clone size are those of that table, but D and trimming were determined from the DNA. The sample data list 200,000 or so clones, and around 93% of these were observed just once. Of the sample, roughly 0.99% is held by the ten largest clones.

The CDR3 sequence holds 14 residues, the cysteine and phenylalanine included. Of the read, only the CDR3 DNA is kept; its 42 bases are in frame from base 1. V and J are trimmed by 6 bases and 3 bases, and the gene matches miss 7 bases of the junction. The germline V gene yields SGHTA for CDR1 and FQGNSA for CDR2. Notes on this clone: The antigen it recognizes is unknown. Base qualities are not at hand, and no much larger clone is one base apart.

Sequenced here: peripheral blood, sampled on day 0 of MenACWY control vaccination. The rearranged chain carries TRBV7-2 and TRBJ1-1; 7 bases in between match TRBD1. The sequence was obtained from an adult in good health. The nucleotide sequence reads TGTGCCAGCAGGCCGTACAGGGGTGACACTGAAGCTTTCTTT. It translates as CASRPYRGDTEAFF.